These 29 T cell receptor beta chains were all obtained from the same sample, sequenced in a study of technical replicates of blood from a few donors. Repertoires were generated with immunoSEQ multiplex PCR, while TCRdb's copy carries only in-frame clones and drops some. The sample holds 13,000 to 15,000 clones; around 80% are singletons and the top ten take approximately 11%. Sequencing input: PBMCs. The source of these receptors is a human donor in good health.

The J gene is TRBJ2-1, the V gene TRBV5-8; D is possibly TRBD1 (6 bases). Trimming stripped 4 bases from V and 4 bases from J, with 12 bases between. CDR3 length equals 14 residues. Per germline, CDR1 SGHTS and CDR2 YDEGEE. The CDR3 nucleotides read TGTGCCAGCAGCGTTGACAGGTCTTACAATGAGCAGTTCTTC. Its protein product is CASSVDRSYNEQFF.

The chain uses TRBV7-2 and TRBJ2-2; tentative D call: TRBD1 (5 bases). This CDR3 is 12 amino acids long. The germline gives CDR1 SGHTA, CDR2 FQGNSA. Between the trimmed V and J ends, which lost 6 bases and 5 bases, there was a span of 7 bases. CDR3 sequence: CASRPGTGELFF. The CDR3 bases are TGTGCCAGCAGACCAGGGACCGGGGAGCTGTTTTTT. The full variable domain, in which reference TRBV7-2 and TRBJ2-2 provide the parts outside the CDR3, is GAGVSQSPSNKVTEKGKDVELRCDPISGHTALYWYRQSLGQGLEFLIYFQGNSAPDKSGLPSDRFSAERTGGSVSTLTIQRTQQEDSAVYLCASRPGTGELFFGEGSRLTVL.

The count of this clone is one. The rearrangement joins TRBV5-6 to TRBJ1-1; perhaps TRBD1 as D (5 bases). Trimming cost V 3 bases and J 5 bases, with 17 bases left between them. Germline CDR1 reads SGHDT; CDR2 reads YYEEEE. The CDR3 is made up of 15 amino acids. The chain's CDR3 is CASSSKTAGGTEAFF. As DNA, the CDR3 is TGTGCCAGCAGCTCAAAGACAGCCGGAGGGACTGAAGCTTTCTTT.

CDR3 coding DNA: TGTGCCAGCAGCCCAGGCTCGTCGTGGACAGATACGCAGTATTTT. Residues: CASSPGSSWTDTQYF. The J gene is TRBJ2-3, the V gene TRBV11-2, with D unresolved. V was trimmed by 5 bases and J by 3 bases, leaving 15 bases between them. The CDR3 contains 15 residues. In germline, CDR1 is SGHAT, CDR2 FQNNGV.

CDR3 sequence (DNA): TGTGCCAGCAGTCTTCAGGGCTACGAGCAGTACTTC. As protein: CASSLQGYEQYF. V is TRBV6-5 and J is TRBJ2-7; tentatively, D is TRBD1 (5 bases). Germline V gene lookup returns CDR1 MNHEY and CDR2 SVGAGI. This CDR3 is 12 amino acids long. V lost 5 bases and J 3 bases, leaving 8 bases between the germline ends.

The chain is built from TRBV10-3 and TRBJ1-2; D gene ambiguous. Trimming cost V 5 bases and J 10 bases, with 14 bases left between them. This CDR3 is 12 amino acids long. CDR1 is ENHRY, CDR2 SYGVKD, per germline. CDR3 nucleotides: TGTGCCATCAGTCAGATGGGCGTCGACTACACCTTC. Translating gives CAISQMGVDYTF.

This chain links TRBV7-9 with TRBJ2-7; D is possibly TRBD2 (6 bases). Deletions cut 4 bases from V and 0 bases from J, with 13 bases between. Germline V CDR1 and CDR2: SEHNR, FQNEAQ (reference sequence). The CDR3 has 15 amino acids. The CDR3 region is CASSSSGVSSYEQYF. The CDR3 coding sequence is TGTGCCAGCAGCTCGTCGGGGGTCAGCTCCTACGAGCAGTACTTC.

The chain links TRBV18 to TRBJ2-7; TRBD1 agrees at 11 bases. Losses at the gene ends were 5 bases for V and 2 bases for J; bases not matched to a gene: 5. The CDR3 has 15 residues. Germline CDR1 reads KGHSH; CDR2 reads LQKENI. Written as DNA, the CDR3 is TGTGCCAGCTCATCGGGGACAGGGGGAACCTACGAGCAGTACTTC. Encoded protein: CASSSGTGGTYEQYF.

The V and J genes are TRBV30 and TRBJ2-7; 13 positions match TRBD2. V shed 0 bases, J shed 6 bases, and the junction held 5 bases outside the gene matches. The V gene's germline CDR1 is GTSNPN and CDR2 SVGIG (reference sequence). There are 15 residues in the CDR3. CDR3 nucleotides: TGTGCCTGGAGTGTAGGACTAGCGGGAGATCCCGAGCAGTACTTC. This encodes CAWSVGLAGDPEQYF.

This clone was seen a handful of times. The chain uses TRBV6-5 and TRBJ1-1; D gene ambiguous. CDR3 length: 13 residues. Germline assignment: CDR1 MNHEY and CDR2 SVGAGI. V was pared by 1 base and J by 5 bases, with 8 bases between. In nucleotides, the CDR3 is TGTGCCAGCAGTTACTGGGGAGGGACTGAAGCTTTCTTT. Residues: CASSYWGGTEAFF.

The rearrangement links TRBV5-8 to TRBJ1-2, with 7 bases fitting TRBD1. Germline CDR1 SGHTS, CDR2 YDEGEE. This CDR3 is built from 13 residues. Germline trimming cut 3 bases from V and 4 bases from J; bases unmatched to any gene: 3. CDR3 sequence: CASSSRDSYGYTF. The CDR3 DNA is TGTGCCAGCAGCTCCCGGGACAGCTATGGCTACACCTTC.

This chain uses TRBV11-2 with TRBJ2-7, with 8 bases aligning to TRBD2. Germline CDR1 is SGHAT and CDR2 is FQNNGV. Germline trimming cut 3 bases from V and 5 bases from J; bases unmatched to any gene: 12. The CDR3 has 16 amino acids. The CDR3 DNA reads TGTGCCAGCAGCTTTGACACCAGCGGGAGTCTAAACGAGCAGTACTTC. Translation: CASSFDTSGSLNEQYF.

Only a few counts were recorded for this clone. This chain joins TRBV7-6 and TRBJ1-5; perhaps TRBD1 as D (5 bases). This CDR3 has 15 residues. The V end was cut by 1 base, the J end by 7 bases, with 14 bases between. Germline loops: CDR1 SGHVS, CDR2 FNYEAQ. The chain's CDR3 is CASSLETGSFQPQHF. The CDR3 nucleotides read TGTGCCAGCAGCTTAGAAACAGGATCGTTCCAGCCCCAGCATTTT.

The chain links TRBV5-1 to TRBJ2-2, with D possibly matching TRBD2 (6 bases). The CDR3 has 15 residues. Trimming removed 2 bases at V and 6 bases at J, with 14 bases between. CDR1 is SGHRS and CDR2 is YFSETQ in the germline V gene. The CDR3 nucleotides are TGCGCCAGCAGCTTCCGGCAGGGAGGAGCCGGGGAGCTGTTTTTT. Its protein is CASSFRQGGAGELFF.

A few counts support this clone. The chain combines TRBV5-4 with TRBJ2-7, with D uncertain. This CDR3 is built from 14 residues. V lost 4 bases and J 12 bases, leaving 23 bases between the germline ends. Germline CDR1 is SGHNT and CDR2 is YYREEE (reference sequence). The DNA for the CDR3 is TGTGCCAGCAGCATGGACGGTACTTCCTACGAGGCGTACTTC. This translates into CASSMDGTSYEAYF.

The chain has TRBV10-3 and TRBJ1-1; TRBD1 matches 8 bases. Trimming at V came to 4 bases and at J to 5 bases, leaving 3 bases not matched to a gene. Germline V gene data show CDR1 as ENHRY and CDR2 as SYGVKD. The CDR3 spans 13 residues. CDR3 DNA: TGTGCCATCAGTGCGACAGGGGTAACTGAAGCTTTCTTT. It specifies CAISATGVTEAFF.

The CDR3 region has the DNA TGCGCCAGCAGCACCCTGCCAGGGGCCGACTCCTACGAGCAGTACTTC. This encodes CASSTLPGADSYEQYF. The rearrangement links TRBV5-1 to TRBJ2-7, with a weak D call TRBD1 (6 bases). The V end lost 4 bases, the J end lost 0 bases, and 17 bases lay between the germline ends. The CDR3 runs to 16 residues. The germline CDR1 and CDR2 sequences are SGHRS and YFSETQ.

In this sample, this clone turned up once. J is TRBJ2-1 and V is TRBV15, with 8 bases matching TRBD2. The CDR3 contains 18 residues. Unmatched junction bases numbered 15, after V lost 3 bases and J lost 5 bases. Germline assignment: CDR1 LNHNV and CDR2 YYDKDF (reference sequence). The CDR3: CATSSAWGSSREDNEQFF. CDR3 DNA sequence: TGTGCCACCAGCAGCGCCTGGGGGTCGTCGCGGGAGGACAATGAGCAGTTCTTC.

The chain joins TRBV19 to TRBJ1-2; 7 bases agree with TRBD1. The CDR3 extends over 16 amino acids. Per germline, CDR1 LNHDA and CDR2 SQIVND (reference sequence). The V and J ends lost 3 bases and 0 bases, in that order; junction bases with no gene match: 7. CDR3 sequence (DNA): TGTGCCAGTAGTATCCATGAGGACAGGACTAACTATGGCTACACCTTC. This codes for CASSIHEDRTNYGYTF.

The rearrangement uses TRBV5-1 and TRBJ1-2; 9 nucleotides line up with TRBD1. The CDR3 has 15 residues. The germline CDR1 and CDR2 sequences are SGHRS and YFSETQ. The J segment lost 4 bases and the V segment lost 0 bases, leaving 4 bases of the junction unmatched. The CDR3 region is CASSLAGQGGYGYTF. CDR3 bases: TGCGCCAGCAGCTTGGCGGGACAGGGTGGCTATGGCTACACCTTC. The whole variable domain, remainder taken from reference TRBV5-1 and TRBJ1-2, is KAGVTQTPRYLIKTRGQQVTLSCSPISGHRSVSWYQQTPGQGLQFLFEYFSETQRNKGNFPGRFSGRQFSNSRSEMNVSTLELGDSALYLCASSLAGQGGYGYTFGSGTRLTVV.

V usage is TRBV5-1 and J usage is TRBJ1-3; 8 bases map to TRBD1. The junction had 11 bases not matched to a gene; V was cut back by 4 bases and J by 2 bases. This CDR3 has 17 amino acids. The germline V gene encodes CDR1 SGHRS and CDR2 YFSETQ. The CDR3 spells CASSLQGAGGTGNTIYF. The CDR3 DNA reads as TGCGCCAGCAGCCTCCAGGGGGCAGGGGGAACTGGAAACACCATATATTTT.

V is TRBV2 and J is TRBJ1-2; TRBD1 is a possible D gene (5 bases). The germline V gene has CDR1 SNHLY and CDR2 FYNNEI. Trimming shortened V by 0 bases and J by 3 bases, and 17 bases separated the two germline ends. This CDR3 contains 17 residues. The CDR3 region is CASSEALLDGTHYGYTF. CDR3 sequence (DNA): TGTGCCAGCAGTGAAGCGCTTCTCGACGGGACTCACTATGGCTACACCTTC.

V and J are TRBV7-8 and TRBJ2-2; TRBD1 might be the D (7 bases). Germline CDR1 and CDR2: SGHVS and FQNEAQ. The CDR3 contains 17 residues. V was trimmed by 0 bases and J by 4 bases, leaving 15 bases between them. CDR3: CASSLARRGLATGELFF. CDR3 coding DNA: TGTGCCAGCAGCTTAGCGCGGAGGGGGCTGGCCACCGGGGAGCTGTTTTTT.

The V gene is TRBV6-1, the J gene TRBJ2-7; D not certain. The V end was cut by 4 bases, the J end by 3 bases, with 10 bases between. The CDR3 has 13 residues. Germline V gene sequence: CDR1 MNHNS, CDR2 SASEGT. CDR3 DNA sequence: TGTGCCAGCAGTGTCATCAGGAACTACGAGCAGTACTTC. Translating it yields CASSVIRNYEQYF.

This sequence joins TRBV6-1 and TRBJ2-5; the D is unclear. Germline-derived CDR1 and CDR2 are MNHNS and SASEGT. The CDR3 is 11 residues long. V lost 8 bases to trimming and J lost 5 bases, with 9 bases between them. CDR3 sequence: CASGLSETQYF. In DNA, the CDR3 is TGTGCCAGCGGCCTCTCCGAGACCCAGTACTTC.

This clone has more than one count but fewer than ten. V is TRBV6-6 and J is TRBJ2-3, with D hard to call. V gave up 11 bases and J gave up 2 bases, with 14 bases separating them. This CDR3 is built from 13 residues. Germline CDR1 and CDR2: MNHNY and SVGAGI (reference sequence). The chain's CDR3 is CAGSERDTDTQYF. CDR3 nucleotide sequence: TGTGCCGGATCGGAGCGAGACACAGATACGCAGTATTTT.

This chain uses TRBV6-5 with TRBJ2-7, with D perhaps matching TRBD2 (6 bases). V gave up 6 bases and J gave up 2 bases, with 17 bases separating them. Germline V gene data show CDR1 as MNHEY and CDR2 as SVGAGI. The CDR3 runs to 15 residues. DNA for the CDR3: TGTGCCAGCAGGGCCCGGGACTGGGGTCCCTACGAGCAGTACTTC. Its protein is CASRARDWGPYEQYF.

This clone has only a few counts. In nucleotides, the CDR3 is TGCGCCAGCAGCTTGATGGGGGCAGGTATGGCTGGGGCCAACGTCCTGACTTTC. Its translation is CASSLMGAGMAGANVLTF. V gene TRBV5-1 combines with J gene TRBJ2-6, with D tentatively TRBD1 (6 bases). Germline V lookup: CDR1 SGHRS, CDR2 YFSETQ. Trimming stripped 1 base from V and 2 bases from J, with 16 bases between. This CDR3 comprises 18 residues.

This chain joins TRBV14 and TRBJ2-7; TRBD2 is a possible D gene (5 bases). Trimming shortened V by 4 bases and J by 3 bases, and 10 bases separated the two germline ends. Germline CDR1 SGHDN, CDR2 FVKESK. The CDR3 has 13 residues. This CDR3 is CASSPRVLYEQYF. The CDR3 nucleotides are TGTGCCAGCAGCCCGCGGGTGCTCTACGAGCAGTACTTC.